The 25 T cell receptor beta chains listed next were all sequenced from one sample in a study of blood T cell repertoires in COVID-19. Libraries were prepared by immunoSEQ multiplex PCR; TCRdb keeps only in-frame clonotypes and omits some of them. This table holds 400,000 or so clones, more than 75% found once. The specimen sequenced was peripheral blood. The receptors here all came from a human donor in a cohort sampled during active COVID-19.

The rearrangement joins TRBV20-1 to TRBJ2-5; D is undetermined. CDR1 DFQATT and CDR2 SNEGSKA come from the germline V gene (reference sequence). Between the trimmed V and J ends, which lost 7 bases and 4 bases, there was a span of 10 bases. The CDR3 is 11 residues long. The CDR3 DNA reads TGCAGTGTAACTACGGGAGAGACCCAGTACTTC. This gives the protein CSVTTGETQYF.

The rearrangement uses TRBV5-4 and TRBJ2-5, with D possibly TRBD1 on 5 matching bases. V shed 1 base and J shed 5 bases, with 15 bases lying between them. The CDR3 is made up of 15 amino acids. CDR1 is SGHNT and CDR2 is YYREEE in the germline V gene (reference sequence). This CDR3 reads CASSLQRGSRETQYF. The CDR3 DNA reads TGTGCCAGCAGCTTGCAAAGGGGTTCTAGGGAGACCCAGTACTTC.

This clone was observed a handful of times. The gene calls are TRBV28 and TRBJ2-2; weak D call: TRBD1 (5 bases). There are 15 residues in the CDR3. Trimming removed 5 bases from V and 6 bases from J, with 16 bases in between. Germline-derived CDR1 and CDR2 are MDHEN and SYDVKM. The CDR3 coding sequence is TGTGCCAGCAGTCAACGGGCAAGGGGCGCCGGGGAGCTGTTTTTT. This encodes CASSQRARGAGELFF. Looking up the rest from reference TRBV28 and TRBJ2-2 gives the full variable domain: DVKVTQSSRYLVKRTGEKVFLECVQDMDHENMFWYRQDPGLGLRLIYFSYDVKMKEKGDIPEGYSVSREKKERFSLILESASTNQTSMYLCASSQRARGAGELFFGEGSRLTVL.

The V and J genes are TRBV7-2 and TRBJ2-1; 9 nucleotides match TRBD1. This CDR3 spans 15 amino acids. The ends lost 5 bases at V and 6 bases at J; junction bases unmatched: 8. Germline lookup yields CDR1 SGHTA and CDR2 FQGNSA. This CDR3 is CASSLGTGTFNEQFF. The CDR3 nucleotides are TGTGCCAGCAGCCTCGGGACAGGGACCTTCAATGAGCAGTTCTTC.

The chain links TRBV27 to TRBJ2-7; D gene ambiguous. The CDR3 consists of 14 residues. CDR1 and CDR2 from the germline V gene are MNHEY and SMNVEV (reference sequence). V lost 5 bases, J lost 3 bases, and 14 bases lay in between. The CDR3 DNA is TGTGCCAGCAGTCCCCGAGAGAACGGCTACGAGCAGTACTTC. This sequence encodes CASSPRENGYEQYF.

The chain recombines TRBV7-8 with TRBJ1-4, with D perhaps matching TRBD1 (5 bases). This CDR3 region has 15 residues. CDR1 and CDR2 (germline): SGHVS, FQNEAQ. The ends were cut back, 5 bases at V and 8 bases at J, with 18 bases in the middle. DNA of the CDR3: TGTGCCAGCAGCCCCAACAGGATGCGGCGCGAAAAACTGTTTTTT. Translating it yields CASSPNRMRREKLFF.

V usage is TRBV5-1 and J usage is TRBJ2-7; 8 bases line up with TRBD1. V dropped 0 bases and J dropped 0; count of bases not matched to a gene: 5. CDR1 and CDR2 from the germline V gene are SGHRS and YFSETQ. The CDR3 is made up of 16 amino acids. The CDR3: CASSLAVGQDSYEQYF. CDR3 bases: TGCGCCAGCAGCTTGGCCGTGGGACAGGACTCCTACGAGCAGTACTTC.

V is TRBV12-5 and J is TRBJ2-1; TRBD2 aligns across 8 bases. Per germline, CDR1 LGHNT and CDR2 FRNRAP. The CDR3 length is 17 residues. Trimming at V came to 0 bases and at J to 0 bases, leaving 4 bases not matched to a gene. The CDR3 sequence is CASGLVREGYSYNEQFF. CDR3 nucleotide sequence: TGTGCTAGTGGTTTGGTACGGGAGGGGTACTCCTACAATGAGCAGTTCTTC.

This chain joins TRBV4-2 and TRBJ2-1; maybe TRBD1 (6 bases). Germline V gene data show CDR1 as LGHNA and CDR2 as YNFKEQ. The V end was cut by 0 bases, the J end by 10 bases, with 7 bases between. The CDR3 contains 12 residues. In nucleotides, the CDR3 is TGTGCCAGCAGCCAAGATGGGGGCGAGCAGTTCTTC. Protein: CASSQDGGEQFF.

The chain employs TRBV7-6 and TRBJ2-1; 8 positions match TRBD2. The CDR3 is 15 residues long. V lost 2 bases to trimming and J lost 5 bases; unmatched junction nucleotides: 5. Germline V gene data show CDR1 as SGHVS and CDR2 as FNYEAQ. The CDR3 DNA reads TGTGCCAGCAGCTTAAGGCGGGGGGATGACAATGAGCAGTTCTTC. Protein product: CASSLRRGDDNEQFF.

The chain carries TRBV9 and TRBJ2-1; perhaps TRBD1 as D (7 bases). Germline V CDR1 and CDR2: SGDLS, YYNGEE. This CDR3 region has 16 residues. Trimming left V 0 bases short and J 4 bases short, with 14 bases between. The CDR3 sequence: CASSVVEGARYNEQFF. The CDR3 DNA follows: TGTGCCAGCAGCGTAGTGGAGGGGGCGCGGTACAATGAGCAGTTCTTC.

The V gene is TRBV3-1 (or the pseudogene TRBV3-2), the J gene TRBJ1-6, with 8 bases that match TRBD1. CDR1 is LGHDT, CDR2 YNNKEL, per germline (reference sequence). The V and J ends lost 4 bases and 3 bases, in that order; junction bases with no gene match: 5. CDR3 length: 16 amino acids. In DNA form, the CDR3 reads TGTGCCAGCAGCCTAGGCGGGACAGGCTATAATTCACCCCTCCACTTT. Its protein is CASSLGGTGYNSPLHF.

The genes are TRBV19 and TRBJ2-3; perhaps TRBD2 as D (5 bases). The germline CDR1 and CDR2 sequences are LNHDA and SQIVND (reference sequence). The ends were cut back, 6 bases at V and 2 bases at J, with 15 bases in the middle. The CDR3 sequence is 15 residues long. The CDR3 protein is CASSPDGGNTDTQYF. The CDR3 DNA follows: TGTGCCAGTAGCCCTGATGGAGGAAACACAGATACGCAGTATTTT.

Concerning this clone itself: This specimen includes other DNA sequences encoding the same CDR3. V is TRBV9 and J is TRBJ2-7; 9 bases agree with TRBD1. The junction had 5 bases not matched to a gene; V was cut back by 3 bases and J by 4 bases. CDR3 length: 14 amino acids. The germline gives CDR1 SGDLS, CDR2 YYNGEE. DNA for the CDR3: TGTGCCAGCAGCGCAACAGGGGGCGGGTACGAGCAGTACTTC. Residues: CASSATGGGYEQYF.

The chain uses TRBV7-3 and TRBJ1-2; 10 positions agree with TRBD1. Germline CDR1 and CDR2: SGHTA and FQGTGA. The junction had 22 bases not matched to a gene; V was cut back by 0 bases and J by 9 bases. There are 20 residues in the CDR3. The chain's CDR3 is CASSLTGDRGGTPNWSRYTF. The DNA of the CDR3 is TGTGCCAGCAGCTTAACGGGGGACAGGGGAGGGACCCCTAATTGGTCTCGCTACACCTTC.

The chain joins TRBV10-3 to TRBJ1-1; D is ambiguous. Germline assignment: CDR1 ENHRY and CDR2 SYGVKD. This CDR3 contains 16 residues. Trimming took off 3 bases at V and 1 base at J, with 15 bases between the two ends. CDR3 DNA sequence: TGTGCCATCAGTGACTTTGCGGTCCGAACGAACACTGAAGCTTTCTTT. This gives the protein CAISDFAVRTNTEAFF.

Remarks on this clone: The junction does not match germline at one end; this may be a read error. The chain links TRBV6-6 to TRBJ2-7, with D tentatively TRBD2 (5 bases). The CDR3 sequence is 13 residues long. In germline, CDR1 is MNHNY, CDR2 SVGAGI (reference sequence). CDR3 coding DNA: TGTGCCAGCAGTTACGGAGGAACTACAGAGACGCCGTTC. It encodes CASSYGGTTETPF.

The chain has TRBV9 and TRBJ2-2, with TRBD2 identical over 7 bases. The J segment lost 1 base and the V segment lost 4 bases, leaving 4 bases of the junction unmatched. This CDR3 comprises 15 residues. Germline CDR1 is SGDLS and CDR2 is YYNGEE. The CDR3 sequence is CASSPRGMNTGELFF. CDR3 nucleotide sequence: TGTGCCAGCAGCCCGCGGGGGATGAACACCGGGGAGCTGTTTTTT.

The chain is built from TRBV14 and TRBJ2-7; D is ambiguous. CDR3 size: 15 residues. The germline V gene has CDR1 SGHDN and CDR2 FVKESK. V shed 4 bases and J shed 2 bases, with 15 bases lying between them. The CDR3 bases are TGTGCCAGCAGCCCCCCTGGTGCGATGCCCTACGAGCAGTACTTC. Protein product: CASSPPGAMPYEQYF.

The chain links TRBV7-9 to TRBJ2-7; D remains ambiguous. CDR1 and CDR2 from the germline V gene are SEHNR and FQNEAQ (reference sequence). The CDR3 runs to 14 residues. Trimming removed 6 bases at V and 1 base at J, with 13 bases between. The CDR3: CASRTDTHSYEQYF. The DNA for the CDR3 is TGTGCCAGCAGAACCGACACGCATTCCTACGAGCAGTACTTC.

V usage is TRBV21-1 and J usage is TRBJ2-2; the table gives TRBD1 as D, unverified against the DNA. TRBV21-1 is labeled a pseudogene. The CDR3 has 17 amino acids. This CDR3 is CASNMVGALKNTGELFF. In DNA form, the CDR3 reads TGTGCCAGCAATATGGTAGGGGCCTTAAAAAATACTGGGGAGCTGTTTTTT.

Concerning this clone itself: Other DNA sequences from this sample encode an identical CDR3 as well. The chain links TRBV7-9 to TRBJ1-1; D not resolved. Trimming stripped 2 bases from V and 1 base from J, with 8 bases between. The CDR3 totals 14 residues. In germline, CDR1 is SEHNR, CDR2 FQNEAQ (reference sequence). The CDR3 here is CASSLHSGNTEAFF. The DNA for the CDR3 is TGTGCCAGCAGCTTACACAGCGGGAACACTGAAGCTTTCTTT. Supplemented by reference TRBV7-9 and TRBJ1-1, the full variable domain reads DTGVSQNPRHKITKRGQNVTFRCDPISEHNRLYWYRQTLGQGPEFLTYFQNEAQLEKSRLLSDRFSAERPKGSFSTLEIQRTEQGDSAMYLCASSLHSGNTEAFFGQGTRLTVV.

The V gene is TRBV11-2, the J gene TRBJ2-7; D is possibly TRBD1 (6 bases). The V end lost 5 bases, the J end lost 3 bases, and 11 bases lay between the germline ends. This CDR3 contains 13 residues. CDR1 is SGHAT, CDR2 FQNNGV, per germline. CDR3 sequence (DNA): TGTGCCAGCAGCCCCTCGACAGGCTACGAGCAGTACTTC. Its protein product is CASSPSTGYEQYF.

The rearrangement links TRBV4-1 to TRBJ1-2; TRBD1 is a possible D gene (5 bases). The V end lost 0 bases, the J end lost 4 bases, and 24 bases lay between the germline ends. The CDR3 has 19 amino acids. The V gene's germline CDR1 is MGHRA and CDR2 YSYEKL. The CDR3 DNA is TGCGCCAGCAGCCAAGATTTGGGTCATCGGGGGAAGGCGGGCTATGGCTACACCTTC. The encoded protein is CASSQDLGHRGKAGYGYTF.

V usage is TRBV28 and J usage is TRBJ1-5, with a tentative D call TRBD1 (5 bases). The CDR3 contains 16 residues. Trimming took 7 bases from V and 1 from J, leaving 17 bases between them. Germline-derived CDR1 and CDR2 are MDHEN and SYDVKM. CDR3 sequence reads: CASTPRVGGSNQPQHF. DNA for the CDR3: TGTGCCAGCACCCCACGGGTTGGGGGGAGCAATCAGCCCCAGCATTTT.